Each of the 16 T cell receptor beta chains below was sequenced from the same sample in a study of regulatory T cells in long-lasting Graves disease. The TCR beta library used iRepertoire HTBI primers with Arm-PCR amplification of CDR3. TCRdb reprocessed the multiplex PCR reads via MiXCR and lists one record per CDR3 protein. The data show 500,000 or so distinct CDR3 sequences, 12% to 15% seen once. The time point is: newly diagnosed GD, antithyroid drugs for less than 3 months. PBMC-derived RNA was used for the TCR library. These same data were also listed under a study on T cells in Graves' hyperthyroidism and ophthalmopathy.

Material: peripheral blood mononuclear cells (PBMCs), obtained at new diagnosis, from a patient treated with antithyroid drugs. These receptors all stem from a woman in her fifties or sixties with Graves disease.

This clonotype appeared many times. The CDR3 DNA reads as TGTGCCAGCAGTCCCCTCGATTGGACAGAACCCAGGCCCCAGCATTTT. Residues: CASSPLDWTEPRPQHF. The V and J genes are TRBV12-3 or TRBV12-4 and TRBJ1-5; TRBD1 might be the D (6 bases). V gave up 5 bases and J gave up 9 bases, with 23 bases separating them. There are 16 residues in the CDR3.

The CDR3 here is CSAIRGRRPTDTQYF. For the CDR3, the DNA is TGCAGTGCTATAAGGGGGCGGCGGCCGACAGATACGCAGTATTTT. The rearrangement uses TRBV20-1 and TRBJ2-3; 7 bases map to TRBD1. V gave up 4 bases and J gave up 3 bases; unmatched junction bases: 10. The germline gives CDR1 DFQATT, CDR2 SNEGSKA (reference sequence). The CDR3 consists of 15 residues.

This clonotype has just one count. The J gene is TRBJ2-6, the V gene TRBV7-6; 8 bases are a match to TRBD1. The CDR3 runs to 21 residues. From germline, CDR1 is SGHVS and CDR2 FNYEAQ. The ends lost 1 base at V and 3 bases at J; junction bases unmatched: 17. This CDR3 is CASSLVDRAASPLDGANVLTF. CDR3 DNA: TGTGCCAGCAGCTTAGTGGACAGGGCCGCCTCTCCCTTAGATGGGGCCAACGTCCTGACTTTC.

The rearrangement joins TRBV19 to TRBJ2-7; D remains unclear. The CDR3 spans 15 residues. Germline V CDR1 and CDR2: LNHDA, SQIVND (reference sequence). The V and J ends lost 6 bases and 0 bases respectively, with 15 bases between them. The CDR3 region has the DNA TGTGCCAGTAGCTCCCGTGGAAGGAGCTCCTACGAGCAGTACTTC. It encodes CASSSRGRSSYEQYF.

This clonotype has a count of ten or more. V is TRBV7-8 and J is TRBJ1-5; TRBD1 agrees at 7 bases. Germline V gene data show CDR1 as SGHVS and CDR2 as FQNEAQ. The J segment lost 6 bases and the V segment lost 4 bases, leaving 6 bases of the junction unmatched. CDR3 length: 14 amino acids. The CDR3 sequence is CASSSNRGGQPQHF. DNA of the CDR3: TGTGCCAGCAGCTCGAACAGGGGAGGTCAGCCCCAGCATTTT.

This clonotype came up many times. The V call is TRBV2, the J call TRBJ2-4; the D gene is possibly TRBD2 (5 bases). The ends were cut back, 6 bases at V and 8 bases at J, with 23 bases in the middle. Germline V gives CDR1 SNHLY, CDR2 FYNNEI. CDR3 size: 16 residues. CDR3 region: CASRPRYGILEDIQYF. The CDR3 DNA follows: TGTGCCAGCAGGCCACGCTACGGGATCCTCGAGGACATTCAGTACTTC.

The rearrangement links TRBV29-1 to TRBJ1-1; D gene ambiguous. CDR3 length: 13 amino acids. CDR1 is SQVTM, CDR2 ANQGSEA, per germline. The V end lost 3 bases, the J end lost 0 bases, and 8 bases lay between the germline ends. In nucleotides, the CDR3 is TGCAGCGTTGAGACCGGGTTGAACACTGAAGCTTTCTTT. This translates into CSVETGLNTEAFF.

With regard to this clonotype: This may be a read error, as it is one base from a much larger clone. The V call is TRBV5-1, the J call TRBJ2-5; TRBD1 matches 9 bases. This CDR3 region has 14 residues. Looked up from germline, CDR1 is SGHRS and CDR2 is YFSETQ. CDR3 sequence: CASGPGTGQESQYF. CDR3 DNA: TGCGCCAGCGGACCAGGGACAGGGCAAGAGAGCCAGTACTTC.

This clonotype was observed a handful of times. V is TRBV6-1 and J is TRBJ2-3; unclear D gene. V was pared by 6 bases and J by 0 bases, with 16 bases between. The CDR3 sequence is 16 residues long. Germline V lookup: CDR1 MNHNS, CDR2 SASEGT. The chain's CDR3 is CASRPLDPVSTDTQYF. In nucleotides, the CDR3 is TGTGCCAGCAGACCTCTAGACCCCGTTAGCACAGATACGCAGTATTTT.

This clonotype occurred a few times. The chain recombines TRBV7-2 with TRBJ2-1; 9 nucleotides match TRBD2. The germline V gene has CDR1 SGHTA and CDR2 FQGNSA. The trim removed 4 bases at V and 4 bases at J, leaving 5 bases unmatched. The CDR3 is 15 residues long. Here the CDR3 DNA reads TGTGCCAGCAGCTACCAGCGGGAGGCGTACAATGAGCAGTTCTTC. It encodes CASSYQREAYNEQFF.

This clonotype showed up many times. CDR3 region: CASSFSGEAFF. The CDR3 region has the DNA TGTGCCAGCAGTTTTTCTGGTGAAGCTTTCTTT. This chain joins TRBV28 and TRBJ1-1; D gene uncertain. CDR3 length: 11 amino acids. V was clipped by 3 bases and J by 7 bases, with 6 bases between them. Germline CDR1 and CDR2: MDHEN and SYDVKM.

This clonotype came up a few times. The chain recombines TRBV30 with TRBJ2-1; D gene ambiguous. Germline loops: CDR1 GTSNPN, CDR2 SVGIG (reference sequence). CDR3 size: 13 residues. Between the trimmed V and J ends, which lost 2 bases and 0 bases, there was a span of 5 bases. DNA of the CDR3: TGTGCCTGGAGTCCCCCCTCCTACAATGAGCAGTTCTTC. It yields the protein CAWSPPSYNEQFF.

This clonotype was counted at least ten times. The chain couples TRBV27 to TRBJ1-1; D call uncertain. Germline V gene lookup returns CDR1 MNHEY and CDR2 SMNVEV (reference sequence). This CDR3 contains 14 residues. V lost 2 bases to trimming and J lost 3 bases, with 10 bases between them. The CDR3: CASSLRFGYTEAFF. The DNA for the CDR3 is TGTGCCAGCAGTTTACGGTTTGGGTACACTGAAGCTTTCTTT.

In its sample, this clonotype was seen many times. The rearrangement links TRBV13 to TRBJ2-7; possible D gene TRBD1, 7 bases. CDR1 is PRHDT, CDR2 FYEKMQ, per germline (reference sequence). The V and J ends lost 0 bases and 2 bases respectively, with 11 bases between them. This CDR3 is 15 amino acids long. The CDR3 reads CASSLGRDRTYEQYF. CDR3 in DNA: TGTGCCAGCAGCTTAGGGCGGGACAGAACCTACGAGCAGTACTTC.

A few counts support this clonotype. The chain has TRBV12-3 or TRBV12-4 and TRBJ1-1; D may be TRBD1 (6 bases). Trimming cost V 4 bases and J 4 bases, with 10 bases left between them. This CDR3 has 13 residues. The CDR3 sequence is CASSYRVVTEAFF. DNA for the CDR3: TGTGCCAGCAGTTACAGGGTTGTCACTGAAGCTTTCTTT.

This clonotype was counted ten times or more. The V gene is TRBV11-2, the J gene TRBJ1-2; D is ambiguous. Germline V gene data show CDR1 as SGHAT and CDR2 as FQNNGV. The CDR3 runs 16 residues. V lost 1 base and J lost 2, with 14 bases in between. For the CDR3, the DNA is TGTGCCAGCAGCTTAGTGCGGTCAGTTAAAAACTATGGCTACACCTTC. As protein: CASSLVRSVKNYGYTF.